The following is a TCR beta chain sequence with its context. In this sample, this clone turned up once. Its antigen is unknown. No clone much larger than this one lies a single base away; base qualities are absent. The cohort comprised more than 550 healthy bone marrow donors. All cohort members were sampled while nominally healthy, although unrecorded immune exposures were likely present. The donor tested CMV seronegative and was one of the 352 seronegative cohort members. Each donor provided a peripheral blood sample, and peripheral blood mononuclear cells were used for TCR beta sequencing. The Qiagen DNeasy Blood Extraction Kit was used to extract genomic DNA from the blood cell samples. The sample originates from a study of cytomegalovirus exposure and HLA in healthy donors (dated by TCRdb to the late 2010s). General notes on the study: An earlier analysis of 587 of the donors reported approximately 300 Gb of sequence data and around 110 million unique TCR beta sequences obtained from about 179 million T cells. Approximately 330 gigabases of sequencing data and around 80 million unique TCR sequences made up an early release that covered approximately 700 HLA-typed donors. Of the 350 to 450 genotyped donors, about 84% fell in the genetic ancestry cluster associated with self-reported Caucasian donors. The study aimed to test whether cataloging public T cell receptors could reveal signatures of past pathogen exposure. The study used immunosequencing to profile the T cell repertoires of 670 or so subjects and linked those repertoires to cytomegalovirus serostatus. A separate validation cohort of about 110 different subjects was used in addition to the roughly 640-subject first cohort. The study combined high-throughput TCR immunosequencing, statistical association of individual TCRs with disease status, and machine learning to predict cytomegalovirus infection status. To study patterns of TCR occurrence, a later analysis re-analyzed previously published TCR beta repertoires from just over 650 donors and added high-resolution HLA genotyping. Rather than drawing on any new phenotypic data, the later analysis identified candidate immune exposures from TCR beta sequences and the way those sequences occurred across donors. An earlier analysis of 587 of the donors used high-throughput TCR beta sequencing to judge whether each TCR beta V gene segment behaved as functional or pseudogenic. Alongside the repertoire data, information on donor age, sex, ethnicity and CMV serostatus was compiled. In a later genetic analysis, genome-wide SNP genotypes for about 65% of the roughly 670 donors were used, and that subset was treated as a discovery cohort. All discovery cohort repertoires had been generated using a single sequencing platform. HLA typing included class I and class II loci at four-digit resolution. Typing coverage differed by locus: A, B, C, DRB1 and DQB1 were typed in about 629-640 donors, DQA1 in 500 to 550, DPA1 in 606, and DPB1 in approximately 450. Because of strong linkage in the cohort, five DR-DQ haplotypes were treated as single units for association and clustering. Among 300 to 500 genotyped donors of the cohort, an average of around 250,000 unique TCR beta nucleotide sequences was sequenced per donor, of which about 18% were non-productive. The paper as a whole reports these results and caveats: Cytomegalovirus status was reported to be diagnosed by the classifier with high specificity and sensitivity in both the original and validation cohorts. A later analysis reported that several top co-occurrence clusters appeared linked to parvovirus B19, influenza, CMV and Epstein-Barr virus. A later analysis associated about 17,000 TCR beta sequences with specific HLA alleles at a false discovery rate of 0.05. A later genetic analysis associated a missense DCLRE1C variant with V-gene and J-gene trimming of TCR beta chains, and an independent cohort replicated the association. In a later analysis, the rate of TCR association differed among HLA loci, with DRB1 alleles having the most associated TCRs and HLA-C alleles having the fewest. In vitro tests confirmed that three of the cytomegalovirus-associated TCR beta chains recognize cytomegalovirus antigens. In a later analysis, most CMV-associated TCR beta chains were found to appear HLA-restricted, with HLA associations seemingly driven largely by CMV exposure. While some public TCRs were present in many individuals, most TCR sequences turned up only very rarely across donors. A further reported finding was that TCR beta sequences accurately predicted the HLA-A and HLA-B alleles for most subjects in the first cohort. Some IMGT-functional V segments, including TRBV6-2 and TRBV6-3, could not be told apart with the 87-base-pair reads, so those segments were excluded. About 17 rarely observed V segments, including chromosome 9 orphons, were excluded from the earlier analysis of several hundred of the donors because counts were too low. According to a later genetic analysis, donors in an Asian-associated ancestry cluster had fewer N-insertions in productive TCRs than the approximately 700-donor mean. Strong co-occurrence of HLA alleles, especially DR and DQ, made assigning TCR associations to individual alleles difficult. Linkage disequilibrium might explain the correlated functional status among segregating V segments, but an unknown experimental factor could not be excluded. CMV serostatus was the only immune exposure information available for the cohort. The authors suggested that the approach could potentially be extended to other disease states and immunological phenotypes. The presence/absence analyses assumed that sequencing depth was roughly uniform across donors, and that assumption may not be true. In a later analysis, HLA-associated TCR beta chains showed more clonal expansion and lower generation probabilities than non-associated chains that were equally common. A cluster of highly shared sequence variants was judged likely to be a technical artifact of the sequencing pipeline. Broadly in line with IMGT annotations, most TCR beta V segments showed up in productive rearrangements about 90% or about 30% of the time in an earlier analysis of under 700 of the donors. Because some donors lacked HLA typing at each locus, the association tests relied only on the typed subset. A total of about 180 TCR beta chains were listed by the study as associated with cytomegalovirus. In this cohort, only TCR beta chains were sequenced, and detectable features were limited by the absence of alpha or paired-chain data.

Receptor amplification or capture employed the immunoSEQ multiplex PCR assay. A mixture of 60 forward primers for TCR Vbeta segments and 13 reverse primers for TCR Jbeta segments was used in the multiplex PCR. The CDR3 region of rearranged TCR beta genes was amplified from genomic DNA with a multiplex PCR assay. Amplified TCR beta libraries were sequenced as 87-base-pair reads on the Illumina HiSeq System. The study's processing was this. In a later analysis, some 80 million unique TCR beta chains were counted across the 650 to 750 repertoires, and about 10 million of these chains were shared by at least two donors. Raw reads were error-corrected and collapsed into unique sequences with a nearest-neighbor algorithm that merged closely related sequences to remove PCR and sequencing errors. To assign V, D and J gene segments, CDR3 sequences were aligned to IMGT reference sequences. Each retained sequence needed at least a six-nucleotide match to both a V gene segment and a J gene segment. A rearrangement counted as productive if the CDR3 had no stop codons and remained in frame with V and J, and every other rearrangement counted as non-productive. Following IMGT convention, CDR3 was defined as the stretch from the second conserved V-encoded cysteine up to the conserved J-encoded phenylalanine. The earlier analysis of about 620 of the donors excluded sequences that lacked an unambiguous match to a single V gene segment. An earlier analysis of a few hundred of the donors called V segments functional above 56.7% productive rearrangements and segregating when the between-donor standard deviation exceeded 5%. A statistical classification framework was developed to diagnose cytomegalovirus status using the catalog of TCR beta chain sequences. In a later analysis, TCR nucleotide sequences were compared against IMGT/GENE-DB human TR gene sequences so that V and J genes could be assigned. In a later analysis, CDR3 sequences and most-parsimonious VDJ recombination scenarios were assigned using the TCRdist pipeline. In a later analysis, each TCR beta chain was defined by its CDR3 amino acid sequence together with its V-gene family, and reads without a unique V-gene family were excluded. In a later analysis, 450 to 600 highly shared, low-generation-probability nucleotide sequences were removed to address suspected cross-contamination and a sequencing artifact. In a later analysis, a clonal expansion index was calculated for each public chain from normalized within-repertoire ranks of inferred template counts. In a later analysis, generation probabilities were computed using a VDJ recombination model fitted to out-of-frame rearrangements, and the results were checked against IGoR. In a later analysis, hypergeometric tests were used to score TCR-TCR, TCR-HLA and TCR-CMV co-occurrence, with a repertoire-size bias correction applied to TCR pairs. In a later analysis, false discovery rates were estimated by permuting HLA or CMV assignments 20 times. In a later analysis, co-occurring TCRs were grouped using DBSCAN, and TCRdist sequence similarity was added for clustering within HLA-allele-positive subsets. Repertoires with fewer than 30,000 or more than 120,000 public chains were left out of co-occurrence clustering, as were a handful of repertoires with anomalous nucleotide sharing. In its TCRdb copy, this immuneACCESS table keeps in-frame sequences only and misses some clones. Where compared with another copy, unresolved V genes explain less than half of these, and the others have no known cause. The V and J calls and clone size are taken from that table; D and trimming were inferred from the DNA. The sample yields 150,000 to 200,000 clones; around 77% were counted once. Clones ranked in the top ten supply 1.6% of the sample.

Via the germline V gene (reference sequence), CDR1 is GTSNPN and CDR2 SVGIG. The CDR3 contains 14 residues, cysteine and phenylalanine counted. The kept DNA is CDR3 alone, 42 bases in frame from the first base. Relative to germline, V is 2 bases shorter and J is 0 bases shorter, with 8 bases between their ends. This TCR was recovered from a woman aged 25-40 years in good health and CMV-seronegative. The chain joins TRBV30 to TRBJ2-1; 6 matching bases give a weak D call of TRBD1. The sequenced material came from PBMCs. At the DNA level, the sequence is TGTGCCTGGAGTAGGGGGAGCTCCTACAATGAGCAGTTCTTC. Its product reads: CAWSRGSSYNEQFF. The full variable domain, completed from the reference TRBV30 and TRBJ2-1 proteins outside the CDR3, reads SQTIHQWPATLVQPVGSPLSLECTVEGTSNPNLYWYRQAAGRGLQLLFYSVGIGQISSEVPQNLSASRPQDRQFILSSKKLLLSDSGFYLCAWSRGSSYNEQFFGPGTRLTVL.